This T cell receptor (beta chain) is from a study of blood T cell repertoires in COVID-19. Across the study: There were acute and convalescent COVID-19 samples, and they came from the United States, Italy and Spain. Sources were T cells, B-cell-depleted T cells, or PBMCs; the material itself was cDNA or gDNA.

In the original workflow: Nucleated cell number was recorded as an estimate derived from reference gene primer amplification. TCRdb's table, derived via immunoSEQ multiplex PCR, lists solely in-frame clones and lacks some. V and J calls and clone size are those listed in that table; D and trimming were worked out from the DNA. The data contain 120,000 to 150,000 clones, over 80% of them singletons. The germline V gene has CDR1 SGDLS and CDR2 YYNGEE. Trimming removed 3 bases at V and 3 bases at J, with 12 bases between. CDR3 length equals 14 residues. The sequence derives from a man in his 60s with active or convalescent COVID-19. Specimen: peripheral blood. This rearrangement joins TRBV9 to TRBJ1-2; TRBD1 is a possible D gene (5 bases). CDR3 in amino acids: CASSGEDSYYGYTF. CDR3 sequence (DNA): TGTGCCAGCAGCGGGGAAGACAGCTACTATGGCTACACCTTC.